Here is one T cell receptor beta chain with its context. The entry originates in a study of control samples from healthy donors and cancer patients. Clones were read by immunoSEQ multiplex PCR, and TCRdb kept only the in-frame ones, dropping some. In the table there are fewer than 200,000 clones, 93% of which are singletons. Germline assignment: CDR1 SGHTA and CDR2 FQGNSA. Unmatched junction bases numbered 7, after V lost 5 bases and J lost 10 bases. CDR3 length: 14 residues. This sequence joins TRBV7-2 and TRBJ2-3; TRBD2 matches 12 bases. The TCR was taken from an older woman in good health. Sequenced material: blood. The DNA for the CDR3 is TGTGCCAGCAGCCTACGGACTAGCGGGGCGTCGCAGTATTTT. Translated: CASSLRTSGASQYF.